The 31 T cell receptor beta chains below were found in one sample sequenced in a study of identical twins. TCRdb re-analysed the 5' RACE reads in MiXCR, keeping a single row per CDR3 protein. The sample yields 410,000 or so distinct CDR3 sequences, 15% to 20% seen once. The source material was naive T cells sorted from blood. The receptors come from a man aged 45-65 years in good health.

This sequence joins TRBV11-2 and TRBJ1-2; 12 bases align to TRBD1. J was trimmed by 4 bases and V by 5 bases; bases with no gene match: 14. The CDR3 spans 18 residues. In germline, CDR1 is SGHAT, CDR2 FQNNGV. CDR3 sequence (DNA): TGTGCCAGCAGCCAGACCCGGGGGACAGGGGGCTGGGGCTATGGCTACACCTTC. It is translated as CASSQTRGTGGWGYGYTF.

In its sample, this clonotype was seen a few times. The genes are TRBV10-3 and TRBJ2-6; D remains unclear. The CDR3 covers 16 residues. CDR1 and CDR2 from the germline V gene are ENHRY and SYGVKD. Deletions cut 0 bases from V and 0 bases from J, with 6 bases between. The CDR3 spells CAISESINSGANVLTF. CDR3 DNA: TGTGCCATCAGTGAGTCTATTAACTCTGGGGCCAACGTCCTGACTTTC.

About this clonotype: A much more abundant neighbour one base away suggests this may be a read error. This chain links TRBV5-1 with TRBJ2-7; 11 nucleotides agree with TRBD1. Germline V gene data show CDR1 as SGHRS and CDR2 as YFSETQ. The length of the CDR3 is 17 residues. CDR3 nucleotide sequence: TGCGCCAGCAGCTGGTACTCTCGGACAGGGGGCTATTACGTGCAGTACTTC. Translation: CASSWYSRTGGYYVQYF.

This sequence joins TRBV10-3 and TRBJ1-1; TRBD1 might be the D (6 bases). Between the trimmed V and J ends, which lost 4 bases and 2 bases, there was a span of 8 bases. This CDR3 comprises 13 residues. Per the germline V gene, CDR1 is ENHRY and CDR2 is SYGVKD. CDR3 nucleotide sequence: TGTGCCATCAGTGGACAGGCCAACACTGAAGCTTTCTTT. It yields the protein CAISGQANTEAFF.

The sample holds many counts of this clonotype. The chain recombines TRBV20-1 with TRBJ1-4; D might be TRBD1 (5 bases). Trimming removed 2 bases at V and 8 bases at J, with 12 bases between. CDR1 is DFQATT and CDR2 is SNEGSKA in the germline V gene (reference sequence). The CDR3 loop spans 13 amino acids. The CDR3 DNA is TGCAGTGCTAGATGGCGTGGGGGAGAAAAACTGTTTTTT. It encodes CSARWRGGEKLFF.

This clonotype has just a few counts. This chain joins TRBV29-1 and TRBJ2-3, with TRBD2 matching 7 bases. Germline V CDR1 and CDR2: SQVTM, ANQGSEA. This CDR3 contains 16 residues. The ends lost 1 base at V and 3 bases at J; junction bases unmatched: 10. The CDR3 sequence: CSVEGGRAVGTDTQYF. The CDR3 DNA reads as TGCAGCGTTGAAGGGGGGAGGGCCGTGGGGACAGATACGCAGTATTTT.

This clonotype has just a few counts. V is TRBV6-1 and J is TRBJ1-5; tentatively, D is TRBD1 (5 bases). CDR1 and CDR2 (germline): MNHNS, SASEGT. The CDR3 runs 15 residues. V lost 4 bases and J 3 bases, leaving 13 bases between the germline ends. The CDR3 DNA reads as TGTGCCAGCAGTGTAGGAGGGGACCTCAATCAGCCCCAGCATTTT. It encodes CASSVGGDLNQPQHF.

The table lists this clonotype with many counts. The chain combines TRBV5-1 with TRBJ2-5, with TRBD1 as a possible D gene (5 bases). Germline V CDR1 and CDR2: SGHRS, YFSETQ. The CDR3 length is 14 residues. Trimming took 4 bases from V and 2 from J, leaving 12 bases between them. The CDR3 region is CASSVSRAQETQYF. The CDR3 nucleotides read TGCGCCAGCAGCGTGTCCAGGGCGCAAGAGACCCAGTACTTC. Full variable domain (outside the CDR3, taken from reference TRBV5-1 and TRBJ2-5): KAGVTQTPRYLIKTRGQQVTLSCSPISGHRSVSWYQQTPGQGLQFLFEYFSETQRNKGNFPGRFSGRQFSNSRSEMNVSTLELGDSALYLCASSVSRAQETQYFGPGTRLLVL.

This clonotype was observed a handful of times. Given a much more abundant clone one base away, this may be a read error. The chain employs TRBV7-6 and TRBJ1-1; unclear D gene. With 0 bases removed from V and 1 base from J, the gap between germline ends came to 3 bases. CDR1 SGHVS and CDR2 FNYEAQ come from the germline V gene. The CDR3 runs to 13 residues. The CDR3 loop is CASSLAQNTEAFF. CDR3 DNA sequence: TGTGCCAGCAGCTTAGCACAGAACACTGAAGCTTTCTTT.

V and J are TRBV6-2 or TRBV6-3 and TRBJ2-3; perhaps TRBD2 as D (5 bases). Looked up from germline, CDR1 is MNHEY and CDR2 is SVGEGT. Trimming cost V 0 bases and J 1 base, with 5 bases left between them. The CDR3 consists of 14 residues. This CDR3 reads CASSYSEGTDTQYF. The CDR3, as DNA: TGTGCCAGCAGTTACTCGGAGGGCACAGATACGCAGTATTTT.

This clonotype was detected many times. The chain links TRBV7-8 to TRBJ1-1; 7 bases are shared with TRBD1. The CDR3 runs 15 residues. J gave up 2 bases and V 3 bases, and 6 bases lay outside the gene matches. Germline V gene sequence: CDR1 SGHVS, CDR2 FQNEAQ. The CDR3 DNA sequence: TGTGCCAGCAGCTTCCGAGACAGGGTCAACACTGAAGCTTTCTTT. Residues: CASSFRDRVNTEAFF.

The CDR3 loop reads CASSHGGTRSYNEQFF. CDR3 coding DNA: TGTGCCAGCAGCCACGGTGGGACTCGCTCCTACAATGAGCAGTTCTTC. The chain has TRBV3-1 and TRBJ2-1; the D gene is possibly TRBD2 (6 bases). The germline V gene has CDR1 LGHDT and CDR2 YNNKEL (reference sequence). Deletions cut 3 bases from V and 0 bases from J, with 12 bases between. This CDR3 is built from 16 residues.

The table lists this clonotype with many counts. The chain couples TRBV5-5 to TRBJ1-6; D call uncertain. The CDR3 runs 17 residues. Trimming shortened V by 1 base and J by 0 bases, and 11 bases separated the two germline ends. The germline CDR1 and CDR2 sequences are SGHKS and YYEKEE (reference sequence). CDR3 residues: CASSLILASSYNSPLHF. Here the CDR3 DNA reads TGTGCCAGCAGCTTGATCCTAGCGAGCTCCTATAATTCACCCCTCCACTTT.

The chain carries TRBV19 and TRBJ1-5, with TRBD1 identical over 7 bases. Germline loops: CDR1 LNHDA, CDR2 SQIVND (reference sequence). CDR3 length: 15 amino acids. Losses at the gene ends were 7 bases for V and 5 bases for J; bases not matched to a gene: 11. The CDR3 reads CASTRTGATDQPQHF. The CDR3, as DNA: TGTGCCAGTACAAGGACAGGCGCCACAGATCAGCCCCAGCATTTT.

This sequence joins TRBV20-1 and TRBJ2-5; TRBD1 matches at 12 bases. Germline-derived CDR1 and CDR2 are DFQATT and SNEGSKA (reference sequence). This CDR3 contains 15 residues. With V trimmed by 0 bases and J by 4 bases, 3 bases remained unmatched. The CDR3 DNA is TGCAGTGCTAGAGAAGGGACAGGGGGCCGAGAGACCCAGTACTTC. Its protein product is CSAREGTGGRETQYF.

This chain joins TRBV5-6 and TRBJ2-3; D not resolved. The length of the CDR3 is 12 residues. Trimming stripped 0 bases from V and 8 bases from J, with 7 bases between. From germline, CDR1 is SGHDT and CDR2 YYEEEE. The CDR3 sequence: CASSLEPGTQYF. The DNA of the CDR3 is TGTGCCAGCAGCTTGGAGCCGGGTACGCAGTATTTT.

This clonotype was seen at least ten times. This chain links TRBV4-3 with TRBJ2-1; D perhaps matches TRBD2 (6 bases). Germline V gives CDR1 LGHNA, CDR2 YSLEER. The CDR3 length is 16 residues. The ends were cut back, 4 bases at V and 2 bases at J, with 15 bases in the middle. The CDR3 region is CASSPYSGGPYNEQFF. In DNA form, the CDR3 reads TGCGCCAGCAGCCCATATAGCGGAGGTCCCTACAATGAGCAGTTCTTC.

This clonotype came up a few times. The V gene is TRBV28, the J gene TRBJ2-1, with unresolved D. The CDR3 is made up of 17 amino acids. Germline V gives CDR1 MDHEN, CDR2 SYDVKM. Trimming removed 2 bases at V and 0 bases at J, with 14 bases between. The CDR3 loop is CASSLTLATSSYNEQFF. The CDR3 DNA follows: TGTGCCAGCAGTTTAACCCTTGCCACGAGCTCCTACAATGAGCAGTTCTTC. The entire variable domain, with the rest obtained from reference TRBV28 and TRBJ2-1, is as follows: DVKVTQSSRYLVKRTGEKVFLECVQDMDHENMFWYRQDPGLGLRLIYFSYDVKMKEKGDIPEGYSVSREKKERFSLILESASTNQTSMYLCASSLTLATSSYNEQFFGPGTRLTVL.

This clonotype was seen only a few times. The chain combines TRBV4-2 with TRBJ2-2, with TRBD2 matching 11 bases. CDR1 is LGHNA, CDR2 YNFKEQ, per germline. This CDR3 is 16 amino acids long. J was trimmed by 4 bases and V by 2 bases; bases with no gene match: 3. Here the CDR3 DNA reads TGTGCCAGCAGCCAATTTAGCGGGGGGGCCACCGGGGAGCTGTTTTTT. Amino acid sequence: CASSQFSGGATGELFF.

V usage is TRBV20-1 and J usage is TRBJ2-2; D call uncertain. The CDR3 has 13 amino acids. The V and J ends lost 0 bases and 6 bases respectively, with 8 bases between them. Germline V gene sequence: CDR1 DFQATT, CDR2 SNEGSKA (reference sequence). CDR3 DNA sequence: TGCAGTGCTAGAGATGGAACGTCCGGGGAGCTGTTTTTT. It translates to CSARDGTSGELFF.

This clonotype has just a few counts. An end of the junction differs from the germline gene, which may be a read error. The chain carries TRBV12-3 or TRBV12-4 and TRBJ2-3; 10 bases are shared with TRBD1. The CDR3 runs 15 residues. Written as DNA, the CDR3 is TGTGCCAGCACTTTAGGGGACAGGGGCGGTGATACGCAGTATTTT. Protein product: CASTLGDRGGDTQYF.

This clonotype turned up a few times. The chain carries TRBV21-1 and TRBJ1-5. TRBV21-1 is annotated as a pseudogene. The CDR3 sequence is 17 residues long. The CDR3 region has the DNA TGTGCCAGCAGCAAACCGCCAGAGTCCAATAGCAATCAGCCCCAGCATTTT. It specifies CASSKPPESNSNQPQHF.

This clonotype was observed a few times. The chain couples TRBV7-2 to TRBJ1-1; no firm D call. CDR3 size: 17 residues. Germline V CDR1 and CDR2: SGHTA, FQGNSA. Trimming stripped 0 bases from V and 1 base from J, with 15 bases between. The DNA of the CDR3 is TGTGCCAGCAGCTTAGCAGGATTAGGTCGGCAGAACACTGAAGCTTTCTTT. This gives the protein CASSLAGLGRQNTEAFF. The full variable domain, rest sourced from reference TRBV7-2 and TRBJ1-1, is GAGVSQSPSNKVTEKGKDVELRCDPISGHTALYWYRQSLGQGLEFLIYFQGNSAPDKSGLPSDRFSAERTGGSVSTLTIQRTQQEDSAVYLCASSLAGLGRQNTEAFFGQGTRLTVV.

In the case of this clonotype: A read error is possible here, since a much larger clone lies one base away. The gene calls are TRBV12-3 or TRBV12-4 and TRBJ2-2; 10 bases are a match to TRBD1. The CDR3 loop spans 15 amino acids. The V gene end was trimmed by 3 bases and the J gene end by 5 bases; junction bases not matched to a gene: 3. The DNA for the CDR3 is TGTGCCAGCAGTTTTGGGACAGGGGAAACCGGGGAGCTGTTTTTT. It is translated as CASSFGTGETGELFF.

This chain uses TRBV9 with TRBJ2-1, with D uncertain. The CDR3 is 13 residues long. Germline-derived CDR1 and CDR2 are SGDLS and YYNGEE. The germline V and J ends were trimmed by 4 bases and 3 bases, with 8 bases remaining between them. CDR3 region: CASSSPLYNEQFF. In DNA form, the CDR3 reads TGTGCCAGCAGCAGTCCCCTCTACAATGAGCAGTTCTTC.

The chain has TRBV4-3 and TRBJ2-5; D is possibly TRBD1 (5 bases). The CDR3 consists of 14 residues. The germline CDR1 and CDR2 sequences are LGHNA and YSLEER. Trimming took 1 base from V and 3 from J, leaving 9 bases between them. CDR3 DNA sequence: TGCGCCAGCAGCCAAGGGGCGGACAAAGAGACCCAGTACTTC. Translated, it gives CASSQGADKETQYF.

The chain carries TRBV20-1 and TRBJ1-1; 7 bases line up with TRBD1. The CDR3 spans 14 residues. V shed 4 bases and J 0 bases; nucleotides not matched to a gene: 5. In germline, CDR1 is DFQATT, CDR2 SNEGSKA (reference sequence). In DNA, the CDR3 is TGCAGTGCTAAGGTCAGGGGGGTGAACACTGAAGCTTTCTTT. Protein sequence: CSAKVRGVNTEAFF.

This clonotype was recorded a few times. The chain carries TRBV20-1 and TRBJ2-3; D is undetermined. The germline V and J ends were trimmed by 7 bases and 2 bases, with 10 bases remaining between them. Germline V gene data show CDR1 as DFQATT and CDR2 as SNEGSKA (reference sequence). The CDR3 is made up of 12 amino acids. The CDR3 DNA is TGCAGTGGCTGGAGAAACACAGATACGCAGTATTTT. Its protein is CSGWRNTDTQYF.

This clonotype was seen ten or more times. This rearrangement joins TRBV7-8 to TRBJ2-3; D perhaps matches TRBD2 (6 bases). Germline-derived CDR1 and CDR2 are SGHVS and FQNEAQ. Trimming shortened V by 8 bases and J by 4 bases, and 16 bases separated the two germline ends. The CDR3 sequence is 14 residues long. CDR3 loop: CASAREVNADTQYF. CDR3 sequence (DNA): TGTGCCAGCGCAAGGGAGGTTAACGCAGATACGCAGTATTTT.

This clonotype was detected ten times or more. This chain joins TRBV7-2 and TRBJ1-4; D is possibly TRBD1 (6 bases). The CDR3 spans 12 residues. Germline-derived CDR1 and CDR2 are SGHTA and FQGNSA. V was trimmed by 8 bases and J by 11 bases, leaving 15 bases between them. CDR3 DNA: TGTGCCAGCGGTGTGGAGGGGGGGAAACTGTTTTTT. Amino acid sequence: CASGVEGGKLFF.

This clonotype was counted at least ten times. This rearrangement joins TRBV28 to TRBJ1-5; D may be TRBD1 (5 bases). This CDR3 comprises 14 residues. Deletions cut 0 bases from V and 2 bases from J, with 5 bases between. Germline-derived CDR1 and CDR2 are MDHEN and SYDVKM. Here the CDR3 reads CASSLWGRNQPQHF. The CDR3, as DNA: TGTGCCAGCAGTTTATGGGGACGCAATCAGCCCCAGCATTTT.